The 10 T cell receptor beta chains below come from one sample, sequenced in a study of beta chain features in type 1 diabetes. These receptors have no identified antigens. Whole-study results and caveats: Among patients with Type 1 diabetes, TCRB CDR3s were moderately but significantly shorter in every one of the four CD4+ subsets.

Expressed TCRB transcripts were sequenced because the entire RNA isolate underwent reverse transcription. Here immunoSEQ multiplex PCR was the method, and the copy in TCRdb shows in-frame clones only, minus some. The table has about 700,000 clones, roughly an eighth seen once. The sequenced sample was naive CD4+ T cells from blood. Receptor source: a man aged 18 to 29 with type 1 diabetes.

This chain links TRBV30 with TRBJ2-1; 11 nucleotides align to TRBD2. After removal of 5 bases from V and 0 bases from J, the junction contained 15 bases not matched to a gene. The CDR3 is made up of 19 amino acids. Germline CDR1 reads GTSNPN; CDR2 reads SVGIG (reference sequence). The CDR3 here is CAWARGGLAAQSSYNEQFF. The CDR3 coding sequence is TGTGCCTGGGCCCGCGGGGGACTAGCGGCTCAGAGCTCCTACAATGAGCAGTTCTTC.

This clone was seen a handful of times. The chain uses TRBV4-1 and TRBJ1-4; D unclear. V was trimmed by 3 bases and J by 4 bases, leaving 18 bases between them. CDR1 and CDR2 (germline): MGHRA, YSYEKL. This CDR3 comprises 17 residues. The CDR3 reads CASSHDFNPVYNEKLFF. The CDR3 nucleotides read TGCGCCAGCAGCCACGATTTCAATCCAGTTTATAATGAAAAACTGTTTTTT.

The chain joins TRBV2 to TRBJ2-3; the match to TRBD1 covers 8 bases. The CDR3 loop spans 17 amino acids. V gave up 5 bases and J gave up 1 base; unmatched junction bases: 11. Germline V lookup: CDR1 SNHLY, CDR2 FYNNEI. This CDR3 is CASSWGQAVLGTDTQYF. The CDR3, as DNA: TGTGCCAGCAGTTGGGGACAGGCCGTTCTAGGCACAGATACGCAGTATTTT.

There are a few counts of this clone. The chain combines TRBV10-3 with TRBJ1-6; the match to TRBD1 covers 7 bases. Germline loops: CDR1 ENHRY, CDR2 SYGVKD. The ends lost 4 bases at V and 3 bases at J; junction bases unmatched: 0. The CDR3 spans 14 residues. CDR3: CAISAGGYNSPLHF. CDR3 nucleotide sequence: TGTGCCATCAGTGCAGGGGGCTATAATTCACCCCTCCACTTT.

Concerning this clone itself: Other DNA variants within this sample encode the same CDR3. The chain couples TRBV30 to TRBJ1-1; D is uncertain. The V gene's germline CDR1 is GTSNPN and CDR2 SVGIG (reference sequence). The CDR3 length is 13 residues. Trimming took 0 bases from V and 4 from J, leaving 9 bases between them. CDR3 sequence reads: CAWSVRRGTEAFF. The DNA for the CDR3 is TGTGCCTGGAGTGTACGACGGGGCACTGAAGCTTTCTTT.

V usage is TRBV6-5 and J usage is TRBJ1-3, with D tentatively TRBD1 (6 bases). The CDR3 loop spans 14 amino acids. Trimming removed 9 bases at V and 0 bases at J, with 12 bases between. CDR1 and CDR2 (germline): MNHEY, SVGAGI. CDR3: CASKQGLSGNTIYF. CDR3 nucleotide sequence: TGTGCCAGTAAACAGGGTCTCTCTGGAAACACCATATATTTT.

This clone was recorded a few times. The chain carries TRBV5-6 and TRBJ2-7, with D uncertain. CDR3 length: 13 amino acids. The V and J ends lost 2 bases and 9 bases respectively, with 15 bases between them. Germline CDR1 is SGHDT and CDR2 is YYEEEE. This chain's CDR3 is CASSFQDEGPQYF. The CDR3 DNA is TGTGCCAGCAGCTTTCAGGATGAAGGGCCGCAGTACTTC.

The rearrangement joins TRBV7-3 to TRBJ1-2; 7 bases match TRBD1. Germline V gene data show CDR1 as SGHTA and CDR2 as FQGTGA. The CDR3 has 13 amino acids. J lost 6 bases, V lost 6 bases, and 7 bases had no gene match. The CDR3, as DNA: TGTGCCAGCAGTTACGACAGGGTAAATGGCTACACCTTC. Amino acids: CASSYDRVNGYTF.

Regarding this clone: The same CDR3 can be traced to other DNA sequences in this sample. The genes are TRBV18 and TRBJ1-4, with D possibly matching TRBD1 (5 bases). The CDR3 spans 14 residues. CDR1 KGHSH and CDR2 LQKENI come from the germline V gene. V was shortened by 1 base and J by 3 bases, with 6 bases between the two germline ends. The CDR3 DNA reads TGTGCCAGCTCACCACGGGGGGCTAATGAAAAACTGTTTTTT. The encoded protein is CASSPRGANEKLFF.

This clone occurred a few times. The chain joins TRBV7-9 to TRBJ1-1; TRBD1 might be the D (5 bases). V was trimmed by 6 bases and J by 5 bases, leaving 16 bases between them. Per the germline V gene, CDR1 is SEHNR and CDR2 is FQNEAQ (reference sequence). This CDR3 region has 14 residues. CDR3 sequence reads: CASSGREGRTEAFF. CDR3 nucleotides: TGTGCCAGCAGTGGCAGGGAGGGGAGAACTGAAGCTTTCTTT.